A single sample gave rise to the 13 T cell receptor beta chains below, sequenced in a study of T cell changes during pregnancy in multiple sclerosis. The data were produced by immunoSEQ multiplex PCR, yet TCRdb's version contains in-frame clones alone and is incomplete. Of about 94,000 clones in the sample, roughly 93% were seen once. This material consisted of peripheral blood, taken in the third trimester of pregnancy. These receptors were collected from a female donor with multiple sclerosis, enrolled in a pregnancy study.

V is TRBV5-1 and J is TRBJ1-4; D is perhaps TRBD1 (5 bases). Germline assignment: CDR1 SGHRS and CDR2 YFSETQ. The CDR3 runs 13 residues. V gave up 4 bases and J gave up 8 bases, with 12 bases separating them. CDR3 amino acids: CASSPVGGEKLFF. The CDR3 nucleotides read TGCGCCAGCAGCCCGGTGGGGGGGGAAAAACTGTTTTTT.

The chain couples TRBV7-8 to TRBJ1-5, with TRBD1 matching 11 bases. This CDR3 contains 17 residues. V trimming: 5 bases; J trimming: 2 bases; junction bases outside the gene matches: 8. Per the germline V gene, CDR1 is SGHVS and CDR2 is FQNEAQ. The CDR3 protein is CASSPGQGVGGNQPQHF. The CDR3 nucleotides read TGTGCCAGCAGCCCGGGACAGGGGGTTGGCGGCAATCAGCCCCAGCATTTT.

This rearrangement joins TRBV5-4 to TRBJ2-2; D might be TRBD1 (6 bases). V lost 4 bases, J lost 5 bases, and 24 bases lay in between. Germline CDR1 SGHNT, CDR2 YYREEE (reference sequence). This CDR3 is built from 18 residues. CDR3 nucleotide sequence: TGTGCCAGCAGCCCACGCCCCTCAACAGGGCCAAGGACCGGGGAGCTGTTTTTT. Translated, it gives CASSPRPSTGPRTGELFF.

The chain couples TRBV7-9 to TRBJ2-3; 10 bases are a match to TRBD2. This CDR3 has 16 amino acids. V gave up 1 base and J gave up 1 base; unmatched junction bases: 2. The V gene's germline CDR1 is SEHNR and CDR2 FQNEAQ (reference sequence). CDR3 nucleotide sequence: TGTGCCAGCAGCTTAGGTCTAGCGGGGGGCACAGATACGCAGTATTTT. It is translated as CASSLGLAGGTDTQYF. Together with reference TRBV7-9 and TRBJ2-3, the CDR3 gives the full variable domain: DTGVSQNPRHKITKRGQNVTFRCDPISEHNRLYWYRQTLGQGPEFLTYFQNEAQLEKSRLLSDRFSAERPKGSFSTLEIQRTEQGDSAMYLCASSLGLAGGTDTQYFGPGTRLTVL.

The chain uses TRBV15 and TRBJ2-2; 11 bases agree with TRBD2. Germline assignment: CDR1 LNHNV and CDR2 YYDKDF (reference sequence). The CDR3 contains 17 residues. The V segment lost 2 bases and the J segment 3 bases; nucleotides outside the gene matches: 5. The CDR3 sequence: CATSRTGTSGDTGELFF. The CDR3 DNA is TGTGCCACCAGCAGAACCGGGACTAGCGGCGACACCGGGGAGCTGTTTTTT.

CDR3: CASQTFTGSTGELFF. For the CDR3, the DNA is TGTGCCAGCCAGACATTTACAGGGTCCACCGGGGAGCTGTTTTTT. The chain joins TRBV27 to TRBJ2-2; possibly TRBD1 for D (6 bases). The CDR3 contains 15 residues. Germline V gene sequence: CDR1 MNHEY, CDR2 SMNVEV (reference sequence). The germline V and J ends were trimmed by 8 bases and 4 bases, with 17 bases remaining between them.

Only one count was recorded for this clone. The chain combines TRBV2 with TRBJ2-7; perhaps TRBD2 as D (5 bases). V dropped 4 bases and J dropped 6 bases, with 19 bases sitting between them. Per germline, CDR1 SNHLY and CDR2 FYNNEI. The CDR3 length is 15 residues. CDR3 DNA sequence: TGTGCCAGCAGTGGAAGTGCCGGCGGGTCGGCCGAGCAGTACTTC. Its translation: CASSGSAGGSAEQYF.

This sequence joins TRBV7-9 and TRBJ2-3; tentative D call: TRBD1 (6 bases). The CDR3 spans 15 residues. Germline-derived CDR1 and CDR2 are SEHNR and FQNEAQ (reference sequence). The V end was cut by 2 bases, the J end by 4 bases, with 13 bases between. As DNA, the CDR3 is TGTGCCAGCAGCTTAAGTGACAGGCCGTCAGATACGCAGTATTTT. Translating it yields CASSLSDRPSDTQYF. Full variable domain (missing parts from reference TRBV7-9 and TRBJ2-3): DTGVSQNPRHKITKRGQNVTFRCDPISEHNRLYWYRQTLGQGPEFLTYFQNEAQLEKSRLLSDRFSAERPKGSFSTLEIQRTEQGDSAMYLCASSLSDRPSDTQYFGPGTRLTVL.

This rearrangement joins TRBV4-1 to TRBJ2-7; TRBD2 aligns across 13 bases. Germline assignment: CDR1 MGHRA and CDR2 YSYEKL. The CDR3 spans 15 residues. Unmatched junction bases numbered 4, after V lost 1 base and J lost 7 bases. The CDR3 bases are TGCGCCAGCAGCCAAGGCCCGGGACTAGCGGGAGAGCAGTACTTC. This codes for CASSQGPGLAGEQYF.

CDR3 DNA sequence: TGTGCCAGCAGCTTAGGGGGGAGGAATGAGCAGTTCTTC. It translates to CASSLGGRNEQFF. The chain couples TRBV7-2 to TRBJ2-1; tentatively, D is TRBD2 (6 bases). Germline CDR1 and CDR2: SGHTA and FQGNSA. Trimming took 1 base from V and 7 from J, leaving 8 bases between them. The CDR3 spans 13 residues.

V usage is TRBV27 and J usage is TRBJ1-4; D gene unclear. The germline CDR1 and CDR2 sequences are MNHEY and SMNVEV (reference sequence). CDR3 length: 14 amino acids. V was cut by 1 base and J by 7 bases, with 10 bases left in between. CDR3 in DNA: TGTGCCAGCAGTTTATTGGCGGGGAGTGAAAAACTGTTTTTT. It translates to CASSLLAGSEKLFF.

CDR3 sequence reads: CATAYYGLRYGYTF. CDR3 DNA sequence: TGTGCCACCGCCTACTACGGCCTACGCTATGGCTACACCTTC. This chain links TRBV28 with TRBJ1-2; D is unresolved. The CDR3 is 14 amino acids. Per germline, CDR1 MDHEN and CDR2 SYDVKM. Trimming removed 10 bases at V and 4 bases at J, with 19 bases between.

The genes are TRBV27 and TRBJ2-1; 14 nucleotides agree with TRBD2. Looked up from germline, CDR1 is MNHEY and CDR2 is SMNVEV (reference sequence). CDR3 size: 14 residues. J was trimmed by 6 bases and V by 10 bases; bases with no gene match: 5. The CDR3 protein is CATGGLAGVNEQFF. The CDR3 DNA follows: TGTGCCACGGGGGGACTAGCGGGAGTCAATGAGCAGTTCTTC.